One and the same sample provided the 17 T cell receptor beta chains below, sequenced in a study of beta chain features in type 1 diabetes. All of the isolated RNA was reverse transcribed, so expressed TCRB transcripts were sequenced. TCRdb's copy holds only in-frame clones and misses some; the assay was immunoSEQ multiplex PCR. This repertoire shows hundreds of thousands of clones, approximately 12% found once; its top ten account for 0.017%. The sequenced sample was naive CD4+ T cells from blood. The receptors were gathered from a man aged 18 to 29 in good health.

The sample holds a few counts of this clone. The J gene is TRBJ2-7, the V gene TRBV5-4; possibly TRBD2 for D (6 bases). The V end was cut by 1 base, the J end by 7 bases, with 15 bases between. CDR3 length: 14 amino acids. The germline CDR1 and CDR2 sequences are SGHNT and YYREEE (reference sequence). As DNA, the CDR3 is TGTGCCAGCAGCTTGAATACTAGCCCATGGGAGCAGTACTTC. Translation: CASSLNTSPWEQYF.

The gene calls are TRBV9 and TRBJ2-1, with 10 bases that match TRBD2. The CDR3 contains 17 residues. Germline lookup yields CDR1 SGDLS and CDR2 YYNGEE. The junction had 3 bases not matched to a gene; V was cut back by 0 bases and J by 0 bases. DNA of the CDR3: TGTGCCAGCAGCGTAGGTAGCGGGGGGAGCTCCTACAATGAGCAGTTCTTC. Protein product: CASSVGSGGSSYNEQFF.

The chain uses TRBV7-9 and TRBJ2-7, with D hard to call. The CDR3 contains 12 residues. Germline CDR1 is SEHNR and CDR2 is FQNEAQ (reference sequence). Trimming took off 5 bases at V and 7 bases at J, with 12 bases between the two ends. The CDR3 loop reads CASSHSSREQYF. The CDR3 coding sequence is TGTGCCAGCAGCCATTCTTCGCGGGAGCAGTACTTC.

This clone was recorded a few times. CDR3 region: CASSAGTGFQQPQHF. DNA of the CDR3: TGTGCCAGCAGCGCCGGGACAGGGTTTCAACAGCCCCAGCATTTT. This chain links TRBV7-2 with TRBJ1-5, with TRBD1 identical over 9 bases. Germline V lookup: CDR1 SGHTA, CDR2 FQGNSA. The CDR3 has 15 residues. V was pared by 5 bases and J by 7 bases, with 9 bases of the junction left unmatched.

This clone has more than one count but fewer than ten. The V gene is TRBV2, the J gene TRBJ2-3; 8 nucleotides align to TRBD2. The V and J ends lost 4 bases and 0 bases, in that order; junction bases with no gene match: 3. Germline CDR1 reads SNHLY; CDR2 reads FYNNEI. CDR3 size: 15 residues. CDR3 region: CASSGGGTSTDTQYF. The CDR3 DNA follows: TGTGCCAGCAGTGGCGGGGGGACAAGCACAGATACGCAGTATTTT.

The chain joins TRBV7-9 to TRBJ1-4; 7 nucleotides match TRBD1. The CDR3 extends over 15 amino acids. CDR1 and CDR2 from the germline V gene are SEHNR and FQNEAQ (reference sequence). The V segment lost 3 bases and the J segment 5 bases; nucleotides outside the gene matches: 6. Written as DNA, the CDR3 is TGTGCCAGCAGCTTCGGTGGGACAGTAAATGAAAAACTGTTTTTT. Amino acid sequence: CASSFGGTVNEKLFF.

The chain links TRBV10-3 to TRBJ2-7; the D gene is possibly TRBD1 (6 bases). The V end was cut by 4 bases, the J end by 0 bases, with 13 bases between. This CDR3 is built from 15 residues. The germline gives CDR1 ENHRY, CDR2 SYGVKD. CDR3 protein: CAISATDRSSYEQYF. The CDR3 nucleotides are TGTGCCATCAGTGCCACAGACAGGTCCTCCTACGAGCAGTACTTC.

The V call is TRBV7-2, the J call TRBJ1-2; 8 nucleotides agree with TRBD1. The germline V gene has CDR1 SGHTA and CDR2 FQGNSA. There are 15 residues in the CDR3. V was pared by 5 bases and J by 2 bases, with 7 bases of the junction left unmatched. CDR3 DNA: TGTGCCAGCAGCCTTAGACAGGGGCTCAACTATGGCTACACCTTC. This encodes CASSLRQGLNYGYTF.

The V gene is TRBV6-1, the J gene TRBJ2-7; the match to TRBD1 covers 7 bases. The CDR3 has 14 residues. Germline CDR1 is MNHNS and CDR2 is SASEGT. CDR3 residues: CATQRERGRYEQYF. DNA for the CDR3: TGTGCTACCCAAAGGGAGAGGGGGCGATACGAGCAGTACTTC.

CDR3 sequence (DNA): TGTGCCAGCAGCCAAGCTTTCGCGACTAGCGGAGGAAAGGATGAGCAGTTCTTC. Amino acids: CASSQAFATSGGKDEQFF. The V call is TRBV4-2, the J call TRBJ2-1; TRBD2 matches 9 bases. CDR3 length: 18 amino acids. The germline CDR1 and CDR2 sequences are LGHNA and YNFKEQ. The trim removed 1 base at V and 8 bases at J, leaving 15 bases unmatched.

This rearrangement joins TRBV4-2 to TRBJ1-4; D remains unclear. CDR1 is LGHNA, CDR2 YNFKEQ, per germline. This CDR3 is built from 17 residues. The V end was cut by 0 bases, the J end by 0 bases, with 11 bases between. CDR3: CASSQDSPTSTNEKLFF. Here the CDR3 DNA reads TGTGCCAGCAGCCAAGATAGTCCGACTTCAACTAATGAAAAACTGTTTTTT.

In its sample, this clone was seen a few times. This chain links TRBV5-1 with TRBJ2-3; perhaps TRBD1 as D (5 bases). The CDR3 contains 17 residues. The germline V gene has CDR1 SGHRS and CDR2 YFSETQ. Trimming cost V 0 bases and J 4 bases, with 18 bases left between them. CDR3 in DNA: TGCGCCAGCAGCTTGGAACCTGCAGGGTGGTCGCCAGATACGCAGTATTTT. This codes for CASSLEPAGWSPDTQYF.

The V call is TRBV19, the J call TRBJ1-2, with TRBD1 matching 9 bases. V lost 6 bases, J lost 4 bases, and 9 bases stayed unmatched. CDR3 length equals 15 residues. Germline V gives CDR1 LNHDA, CDR2 SQIVND (reference sequence). In nucleotides, the CDR3 is TGTGCCAGTAGGTTGGGACAGGGCGAAATCTATGGCTACACCTTC. Protein: CASRLGQGEIYGYTF.

V usage is TRBV4-2 and J usage is TRBJ2-5, with 9 bases that match TRBD1. Germline V gene sequence: CDR1 LGHNA, CDR2 YNFKEQ. V was pared by 5 bases and J by 2 bases, with 9 bases of the junction left unmatched. The CDR3 loop spans 16 amino acids. Here the CDR3 DNA reads TGTGCCAGCAGCTTCCGGACAGGGGCCCTTCAAGAGACCCAGTACTTC. As protein: CASSFRTGALQETQYF.

The gene calls are TRBV29-1 and TRBJ2-7; TRBD1 might be the D (6 bases). With 2 bases removed from V and 3 bases from J, the gap between germline ends came to 14 bases. Germline V gene data show CDR1 as SQVTM and CDR2 as ANQGSEA. This CDR3 has 14 residues. CDR3 nucleotides: TGCAGCGTTGAAATAACAGGGCAGGGCTACGAGCAGTACTTC. Translating gives CSVEITGQGYEQYF.

This chain connects TRBV28 to TRBJ2-2; weak D call: TRBD2 (5 bases). The germline V gene encodes CDR1 MDHEN and CDR2 SYDVKM. The CDR3 is made up of 15 amino acids. V lost 6 bases to trimming and J lost 7 bases, with 18 bases between them. CDR3 bases: TGTGCCAGCAGCAAACCAAGGGTCCGGGGCGGGGAGCTGTTTTTT. Protein product: CASSKPRVRGGELFF. Supplemented by reference TRBV28 and TRBJ2-2, the full variable domain reads DVKVTQSSRYLVKRTGEKVFLECVQDMDHENMFWYRQDPGLGLRLIYFSYDVKMKEKGDIPEGYSVSREKKERFSLILESASTNQTSMYLCASSKPRVRGGELFFGEGSRLTVL.

The CDR3 coding sequence is TGTGCCAGTGTCTACTCTGGGGCCAACGTCCTGACTTTC. The encoded protein is CASVYSGANVLTF. The chain has TRBV19 and TRBJ2-6; D gene ambiguous. This CDR3 contains 13 residues. Looked up from germline, CDR1 is LNHDA and CDR2 is SQIVND (reference sequence). V shed 8 bases and J shed 0 bases, with 5 bases lying between them.